This T cell receptor beta chain was captured in a study of T-cell memory formation after mild COVID-19. Study information: Clusters of TCRs were largely donor specific. Study conclusions and caveats: Cross-reactive memory seemingly joined, as some responding clones were found in pre-infection memory.

The CDR3 extends over 16 amino acids. From germline, CDR1 is MGHRA and CDR2 YSYEKL. The V segment lost 0 bases and the J segment 8 bases; nucleotides outside the gene matches: 10. Via MiXCR, TCRdb re-called the 5' RACE reads, giving one row per CDR3 protein. The sample has 300,000 to 350,000 distinct CDR3 sequences; roughly a fifth are singletons. A remark on this clonotype: Its specificity is not known.

Sequences were obtained from PBMCs or a T cell subset sorted from them (not recorded which). The receptor was isolated from a man between 18 and 29 years old who had mild COVID-19 (a few samples of this study predate the infection). Cell type and time point are not known. The chain carries TRBV4-1 and TRBJ2-1; 7 nucleotides align to TRBD1. The CDR3 coding sequence is TGCGCCAGCAGCCAAGATCGGCCAGGGGGATTCGATGAGCAGTTCTTC. Its protein is CASSQDRPGGFDEQFF.